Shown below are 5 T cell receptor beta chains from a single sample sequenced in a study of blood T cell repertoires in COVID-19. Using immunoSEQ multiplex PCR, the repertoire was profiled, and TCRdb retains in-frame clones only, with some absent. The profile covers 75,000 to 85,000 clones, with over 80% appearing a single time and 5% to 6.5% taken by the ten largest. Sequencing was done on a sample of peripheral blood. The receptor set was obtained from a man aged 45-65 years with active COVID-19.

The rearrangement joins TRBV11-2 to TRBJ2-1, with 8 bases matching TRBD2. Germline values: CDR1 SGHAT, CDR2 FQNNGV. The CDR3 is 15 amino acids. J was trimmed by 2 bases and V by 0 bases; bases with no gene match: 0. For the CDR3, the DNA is TGTGCCAGCAGCTTAGACGGGGGGGCCTACAATGAGCAGTTCTTC. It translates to CASSLDGGAYNEQFF.

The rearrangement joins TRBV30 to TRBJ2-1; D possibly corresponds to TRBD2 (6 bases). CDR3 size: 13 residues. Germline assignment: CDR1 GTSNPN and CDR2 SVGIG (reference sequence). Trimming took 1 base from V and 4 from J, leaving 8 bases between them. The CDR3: CAWSGEVYNEQFF. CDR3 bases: TGTGCCTGGAGTGGGGAGGTTTACAATGAGCAGTTCTTC.

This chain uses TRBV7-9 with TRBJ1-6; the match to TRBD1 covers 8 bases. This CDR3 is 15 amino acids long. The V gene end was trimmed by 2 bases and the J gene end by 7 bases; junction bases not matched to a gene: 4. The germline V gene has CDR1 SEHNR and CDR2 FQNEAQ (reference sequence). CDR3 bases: TGTGCCAGCAGCTTATCGGACAGGGAAAATTCACCCCTCCACTTT. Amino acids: CASSLSDRENSPLHF.

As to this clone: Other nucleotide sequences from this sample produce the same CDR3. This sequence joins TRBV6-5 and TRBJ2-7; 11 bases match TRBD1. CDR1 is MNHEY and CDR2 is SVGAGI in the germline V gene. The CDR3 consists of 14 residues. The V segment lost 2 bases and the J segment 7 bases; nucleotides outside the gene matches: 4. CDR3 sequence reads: CASSYTGQGAEQYF. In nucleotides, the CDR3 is TGTGCCAGCAGTTACACAGGACAGGGGGCGGAGCAGTACTTC.

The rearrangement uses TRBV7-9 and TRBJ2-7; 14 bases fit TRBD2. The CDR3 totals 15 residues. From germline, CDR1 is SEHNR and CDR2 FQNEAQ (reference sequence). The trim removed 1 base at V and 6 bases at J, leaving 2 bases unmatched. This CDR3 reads CASSLVGLAGAEQYF. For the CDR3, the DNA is TGTGCCAGCAGCTTAGTGGGACTAGCGGGAGCCGAGCAGTACTTC.